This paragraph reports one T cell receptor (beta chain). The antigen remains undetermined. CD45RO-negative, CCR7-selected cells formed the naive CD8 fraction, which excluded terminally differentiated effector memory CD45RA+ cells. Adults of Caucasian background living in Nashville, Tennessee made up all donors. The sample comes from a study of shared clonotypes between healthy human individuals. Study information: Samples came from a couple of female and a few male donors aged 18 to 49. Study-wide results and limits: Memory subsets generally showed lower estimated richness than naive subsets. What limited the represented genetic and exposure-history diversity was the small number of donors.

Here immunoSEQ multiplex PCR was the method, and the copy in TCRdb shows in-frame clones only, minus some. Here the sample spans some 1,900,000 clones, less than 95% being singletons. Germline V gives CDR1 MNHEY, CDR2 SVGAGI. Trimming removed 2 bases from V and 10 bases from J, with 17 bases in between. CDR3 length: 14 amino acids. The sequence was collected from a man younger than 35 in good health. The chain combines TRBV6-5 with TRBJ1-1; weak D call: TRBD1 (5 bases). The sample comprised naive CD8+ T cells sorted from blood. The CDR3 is CASSYGGGRLAAFF. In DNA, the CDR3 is TGTGCCAGCAGTTACGGTGGGGGAAGGCTGGCAGCTTTCTTT.